The next 14 T cell receptor beta chains were all read from a single sample in a study of molecular identifiers for immune sequencing clone quantification. MiXCR was run by TCRdb on the PCR reads, yielding one entry per CDR3 protein. The sample includes 90,000 or so distinct CDR3 sequences, 21% of them seen just once. Sequenced input: naive CD8+ T cells from blood, with Jurkat cell RNA spiked in. This sample's subset: FACS-sorted CD8+CD4-CCR7+CD45RA+ naive T cells. The receptors derive from a human donor in good health. Some libraries in this study had Jurkat cell RNA spiked in.

This chain links TRBV13 with TRBJ2-7, with no clear D. V lost 2 bases and J 3 bases, leaving 14 bases between the germline ends. The germline CDR1 and CDR2 sequences are PRHDT and FYEKMQ (reference sequence). The CDR3 spans 15 residues. Here the CDR3 DNA reads TGTGCCAGCAGCTTATCTTTAGGTGAGAACTACGAGCAGTACTTC. Its translation is CASSLSLGENYEQYF.

This clonotype was found many times. The V call is TRBV27, the J call TRBJ1-1, with TRBD1 matching 11 bases. CDR3 size: 14 residues. CDR1 MNHEY and CDR2 SMNVEV come from the germline V gene (reference sequence). Germline trimming cut 6 bases from V and 3 bases from J; bases unmatched to any gene: 3. DNA for the CDR3: TGTGCCAGCAGGGGACAGGGGGTTCACACTGAAGCTTTCTTT. This translates into CASRGQGVHTEAFF.

This chain's CDR3 is CSARGDRISGNTIYF. CDR3 DNA sequence: TGCAGTGCTAGAGGCGACAGAATTTCTGGAAACACCATATATTTT. V usage is TRBV20-1 and J usage is TRBJ1-3, with a tentative D call TRBD1 (5 bases). The CDR3 is made up of 15 amino acids. The V gene's germline CDR1 is DFQATT and CDR2 SNEGSKA (reference sequence). V was cut by 1 base and J by 1 base, with 11 bases left in between.

The chain employs TRBV20-1 and TRBJ1-4; 8 nucleotides align to TRBD1. The CDR3 is made up of 14 amino acids. V gave up 7 bases and J gave up 4 bases; unmatched junction bases: 8. CDR1 DFQATT and CDR2 SNEGSKA come from the germline V gene (reference sequence). This chain's CDR3 is CSVTDRGINEKLFF. CDR3 in DNA: TGCAGTGTCACTGACAGGGGCATTAATGAAAAACTGTTTTTT.

This clonotype was observed many times. The chain has TRBV27 and TRBJ2-7; D call uncertain. Germline-derived CDR1 and CDR2 are MNHEY and SMNVEV (reference sequence). The CDR3 is made up of 13 amino acids. V lost 3 bases, J lost 6 bases, and 12 bases lay in between. As DNA, the CDR3 is TGTGCCAGCAGTTTTGGACCCGAACTCGAGCAGTACTTC. This codes for CASSFGPELEQYF.

This clonotype was counted at least ten times. CDR3 coding DNA: TGCAGCACCCTTCGGGCTGAGCAGTTCTTC. Translated, it gives CSTLRAEQFF. V gene TRBV29-1 combines with J gene TRBJ2-1; no clear D. The V gene's germline CDR1 is SQVTM and CDR2 ANQGSEA. CDR3 size: 10 residues. V was clipped by 8 bases and J by 9 bases, with 11 bases between them.

This clonotype was detected ten times or more. The V and J genes are TRBV6-5 and TRBJ1-1; TRBD1 matches 7 bases. V was clipped by 2 bases and J by 4 bases; unmatched bases: 1. CDR1 is MNHEY and CDR2 is SVGAGI in the germline V gene. There are 13 residues in the CDR3. CDR3 residues: CASSYAGGTEAFF. As DNA, the CDR3 is TGTGCCAGCAGTTACGCAGGGGGCACTGAAGCTTTCTTT.

This clonotype was observed many times. The chain couples TRBV5-5 to TRBJ1-3; no firm D call. The V gene lost 2 bases and the J gene lost 0 bases, with 9 bases spanning the gap. The CDR3 runs to 15 residues. Germline CDR1 is SGHKS and CDR2 is YYEKEE (reference sequence). CDR3 bases: TGTGCCAGCAGCTTTTGGCCCTCCTCTGGAAACACCATATATTTT. The encoded protein is CASSFWPSSGNTIYF.

This clonotype was picked up many times. V gene TRBV2 combines with J gene TRBJ1-5, with D possibly TRBD1 on 5 matching bases. The germline V and J ends were trimmed by 3 bases and 0 bases, with 15 bases remaining between them. Germline values: CDR1 SNHLY, CDR2 FYNNEI. CDR3 length: 17 residues. CDR3 loop: CASSDDSTAYSNQPQHF. CDR3 in DNA: TGTGCCAGCAGTGATGACAGTACTGCCTATAGCAATCAGCCCCAGCATTTT.

Points on this clonotype: A much larger clonotype is one base distant, so this may be a read error. Here the CDR3 omits its conserved ending phenylalanine or tryptophan, so a read error is the likely source. The chain recombines TRBV7-9 with TRBJ1-1, with D unclear. In germline, CDR1 is SEHNR, CDR2 FQNEAQ (reference sequence). The CDR3 has 15 residues. V lost 0 bases to trimming and J lost 3 bases, with 11 bases between them. The CDR3 bases are TGTGCCAGCAGCTTAGCGGGTTATTTGCACACTGAAGCTTTCTCT. Protein sequence: CASSLAGYLHTEAFS.

In its sample, this clonotype was seen many times. This CDR3 reads CASSLDRASAYEQYF. CDR3 coding DNA: TGCGCCAGCAGCCTGGACAGGGCGTCGGCCTACGAGCAGTACTTC. V gene TRBV4-3 combines with J gene TRBJ2-7; 8 positions agree with TRBD1. The CDR3 loop spans 15 amino acids. The germline V gene has CDR1 LGHNA and CDR2 YSLEER. Germline trimming cut 4 bases from V and 2 bases from J; bases unmatched to any gene: 7.

In its sample, this clonotype was seen many times. This sequence joins TRBV18 and TRBJ2-5, with unresolved D. The CDR3 is 13 amino acids. Germline V lookup: CDR1 KGHSH, CDR2 LQKENI. V lost 5 bases to trimming and J lost 0 bases, with 7 bases between them. The CDR3 sequence: CASSSQYQETQYF. Here the CDR3 DNA reads TGTGCCAGCTCAAGCCAGTACCAAGAGACCCAGTACTTC.

This clonotype was seen repeatedly, ten times or more. The chain carries TRBV7-9 and TRBJ1-4; 7 bases agree with TRBD1. The CDR3 extends over 15 amino acids. With 8 bases clipped from V and 3 bases from J, the junction kept 9 bases outside the gene matches. CDR1 is SEHNR and CDR2 is FQNEAQ in the germline V gene (reference sequence). The DNA of the CDR3 is TGTGCCAGCCTACCTGCGGGGACAGCTAATGAAAAACTGTTTTTT. Translating gives CASLPAGTANEKLFF.

In its sample, this clonotype was seen once. A read error is possible here, since a much larger clone lies one base away. CDR3 region: CASSQAEEEASF. Here the CDR3 DNA reads TGCGCCAGCAGCCAAGCCGAGGAAGAAGCTTCCTTT. The V call is TRBV4-3, the J call TRBJ1-1, with D uncertain. CDR3 size: 12 residues. From germline, CDR1 is LGHNA and CDR2 YSLEER.